A single sample is the source of the 27 T cell receptor beta chains below, sequenced in a study of T cells after yellow fever vaccination. TCRdb re-derived calls from the 5' RACE reads in MiXCR, one entry per CDR3 protein. Here the sample spans about 580,000 distinct CDR3 sequences, about a sixth being singletons. Material: PBMCs, obtained 4 to 6 days after the first yellow fever vaccination. These TCRs come from a man aged 18 to 30 who received the YFV17D yellow fever vaccine.

This chain joins TRBV27 and TRBJ1-5, with no clear D. V dropped 2 bases and J dropped 7 bases, with 9 bases sitting between them. The germline CDR1 and CDR2 sequences are MNHEY and SMNVEV (reference sequence). This CDR3 spans 13 amino acids. The DNA of the CDR3 is TGTGCCAGCAGTTTAACCCCGAAGCAGCCCCAGCATTTT. This gives the protein CASSLTPKQPQHF.

This chain uses TRBV19 with TRBJ1-5, with 9 bases matching TRBD1. This CDR3 spans 15 amino acids. Per the germline V gene, CDR1 is LNHDA and CDR2 is SQIVND (reference sequence). J was trimmed by 4 bases and V by 6 bases; bases with no gene match: 7. This chain's CDR3 is CASSTGTGKNQPQHF. DNA for the CDR3: TGTGCCAGTAGCACCGGGACAGGGAAGAATCAGCCCCAGCATTTT.

In its sample, this clonotype was seen a few times. The rearrangement links TRBV7-8 to TRBJ1-1, with TRBD1 matching over 8 bases. The germline gives CDR1 SGHVS, CDR2 FQNEAQ. The CDR3 is made up of 15 amino acids. The ends lost 4 bases at V and 4 bases at J; junction bases unmatched: 8. This CDR3 is CASSSRGLRSTEAFF. DNA for the CDR3: TGTGCCAGCAGCTCCAGGGGGCTAAGGAGCACTGAAGCTTTCTTT.

The chain recombines TRBV30 with TRBJ2-7, with D tentatively TRBD1 (6 bases). V lost 3 bases and J 4 bases, leaving 10 bases between the germline ends. Germline V CDR1 and CDR2: GTSNPN, SVGIG (reference sequence). The CDR3 has 12 residues. The CDR3 protein is CAWSSQGYEQYF. Here the CDR3 DNA reads TGTGCCTGGAGCTCACAGGGATACGAGCAGTACTTC.

The J gene is TRBJ2-5, the V gene TRBV20-1, with a possible D match to TRBD1 (6 bases). The V gene lost 5 bases and the J gene lost 5 bases, with 12 bases spanning the gap. Germline lookup yields CDR1 DFQATT and CDR2 SNEGSKA (reference sequence). The CDR3 consists of 12 residues. CDR3 sequence reads: CSADYRAETQYF. CDR3 nucleotide sequence: TGCAGTGCTGATTACAGGGCCGAGACCCAGTACTTC.

This clonotype was observed a few times. This chain connects TRBV12-3 or TRBV12-4 to TRBJ2-2; D tentatively reads TRBD1 or TRBD2 (5 bases each). The CDR3 has 12 amino acids. V lost 4 bases and J lost 7, with 7 bases in between. Here the CDR3 DNA reads TGTGCCAGCAGTTATGGGGGCGGGGAGCTGTTTTTT. Protein product: CASSYGGGELFF.

V gene TRBV20-1 combines with J gene TRBJ2-7; 7 bases match TRBD2. After removal of 3 bases from V and 2 bases from J, the junction contained 19 bases not matched to a gene. The germline V gene has CDR1 DFQATT and CDR2 SNEGSKA (reference sequence). This CDR3 region has 18 residues. The DNA of the CDR3 is TGCAGTGCTAGTGATTGGTTTGGGGTAGCGGGCAATCCCTACGAGCAGTACTTC. This encodes CSASDWFGVAGNPYEQYF.

This clonotype has only a few counts. This rearrangement joins TRBV9 to TRBJ2-3, with D maybe TRBD2 (5 bases). Per the germline V gene, CDR1 is SGDLS and CDR2 is YYNGEE. V gave up 4 bases and J gave up 5 bases, with 11 bases separating them. CDR3 size: 13 residues. CDR3 protein: CASSLAMGDTQYF. The CDR3 DNA follows: TGTGCCAGCAGCCTAGCCATGGGAGATACGCAGTATTTT.

This clonotype has a handful of counts. V is TRBV20-1 and J is TRBJ1-6; D remains ambiguous. V lost 0 bases and J 8 bases, leaving 11 bases between the germline ends. Looked up from germline, CDR1 is DFQATT and CDR2 is SNEGSKA (reference sequence). The CDR3 runs 14 residues. The CDR3 DNA reads as TGCAGTGCTAGAGATAAGGGTCTTTATTCACCCCTCCACTTT. Its translation: CSARDKGLYSPLHF.

The chain has TRBV9 and TRBJ2-3; tentative D call: TRBD2 (7 bases). Trimming cost V 0 bases and J 5 bases, with 16 bases left between them. The length of the CDR3 is 16 residues. Per germline, CDR1 SGDLS and CDR2 YYNGEE. The CDR3 nucleotides read TGTGCCAGCAGCGTAGGGGGGGGGCACGCGGGAGATACGCAGTATTTT. This translates into CASSVGGGHAGDTQYF.

The gene calls are TRBV11-1 and TRBJ2-3; 12 bases match TRBD2. V trimming: 4 bases; J trimming: 0 bases; junction bases outside the gene matches: 8. The length of the CDR3 is 18 residues. Germline CDR1 SGHAT, CDR2 FQDESV (reference sequence). This chain's CDR3 is CASSSLLAGGSSTDTQYF. In DNA, the CDR3 is TGTGCCAGCAGCTCGCTACTAGCGGGGGGCTCTAGCACAGATACGCAGTATTTT.

This clonotype was detected only a few times. The rearrangement uses TRBV28 and TRBJ1-5, with 7 bases that match TRBD1. J lost 2 bases, V lost 4 bases, and 2 bases had no gene match. CDR3 length: 14 amino acids. Germline assignment: CDR1 MDHEN and CDR2 SYDVKM. The CDR3 DNA follows: TGTGCCAGCAGTTGGGACAGTGGCAATCAGCCCCAGCATTTT. It encodes CASSWDSGNQPQHF.

This clonotype was seen at least ten times. The chain carries TRBV12-3 or TRBV12-4 and TRBJ2-2; TRBD1 might be the D (6 bases). V gave up 1 base and J gave up 2 bases, with 8 bases separating them. This CDR3 region has 15 residues. The CDR3 sequence: CASSLGQANTGELFF. The DNA of the CDR3 is TGTGCCAGCAGTTTAGGACAGGCTAACACCGGGGAGCTGTTTTTT.

This clonotype appeared a few times. The chain carries TRBV7-3 and TRBJ2-1; 8 nucleotides match TRBD1. The CDR3 length is 16 residues. The germline CDR1 and CDR2 sequences are SGHTA and FQGTGA. After removal of 5 bases from V and 2 bases from J, the junction contained 8 bases not matched to a gene. CDR3 in DNA: TGTGCCAGCAGCCTCAAAGCAGGGGGCGCCTACAATGAGCAGTTCTTC. This codes for CASSLKAGGAYNEQFF.

This clonotype turned up a few times. The rearrangement links TRBV4-1 to TRBJ2-1, with D uncertain. The ends were cut back, 0 bases at V and 9 bases at J, with 12 bases in the middle. Looked up from germline, CDR1 is MGHRA and CDR2 is YSYEKL. This CDR3 has 14 amino acids. The CDR3 DNA reads TGCGCCAGCAGCCAAGAGCCCCGGAGTGTTGAGCAGTTCTTC. Residues: CASSQEPRSVEQFF.

There are a few counts of this clonotype. This chain uses TRBV7-9 with TRBJ2-3; 9 positions match TRBD1. Germline CDR1 SEHNR, CDR2 FQNEAQ (reference sequence). The CDR3 runs 15 residues. The V and J ends lost 5 bases and 1 base, in that order; junction bases with no gene match: 4. The CDR3 sequence is CASSDGDRGTDTQYF. The DNA for the CDR3 is TGTGCCAGCAGCGACGGGGACAGGGGCACAGATACGCAGTATTTT.

The sample holds many counts of this clonotype. This chain connects TRBV6-5 to TRBJ1-1, with a tentative D call TRBD1 (5 bases). The CDR3 consists of 14 residues. V lost 2 bases and J lost 1, with 8 bases in between. Germline values: CDR1 MNHEY, CDR2 SVGAGI. The CDR3 spells CASSYAGGNTEAFF. Written as DNA, the CDR3 is TGTGCCAGCAGTTACGCCGGGGGGAACACTGAAGCTTTCTTT.

This chain links TRBV20-1 with TRBJ2-1, with D possibly being TRBD2 (6 bases). CDR1 and CDR2 from the germline V gene are DFQATT and SNEGSKA (reference sequence). The CDR3 is 18 residues long. The CDR3, as DNA: TGCAGCGCCCTGAGAAGCGTAAGCGGGCGGGTTTCCTACAATGAGCAGTTCTTC. This sequence encodes CSALRSVSGRVSYNEQFF.

V is TRBV5-4 and J is TRBJ2-5, with TRBD1 matching over 7 bases. V was pared by 5 bases and J by 0 bases, with 1 base of the junction left unmatched. The CDR3 is 13 amino acids. Germline V CDR1 and CDR2: SGHNT, YYREEE (reference sequence). CDR3 DNA sequence: TGTGCCAGCAGAACAGGGGACCAAGAGACCCAGTACTTC. The encoded protein is CASRTGDQETQYF. The variable domain in full, with the rest retrieved from reference TRBV5-4 and TRBJ2-5, is ETGVTQSPTHLIKTRGQQVTLRCSSQSGHNTVSWYQQALGQGPQFIFQYYREEENGRGNFPPRFSGLQFPNYSSELNVNALELDDSALYLCASRTGDQETQYFGPGTRLLVL.

This clonotype showed up just a few times. This chain links TRBV20-1 with TRBJ2-3, with 8 bases identical to TRBD2. Per germline, CDR1 DFQATT and CDR2 SNEGSKA (reference sequence). Trimming cost V 6 bases and J 5 bases; bases outside gene matches: 13. The CDR3 is 15 residues long. CDR3 DNA sequence: TGCAGTGCATCCCCCCGGGGGGGGCCCGGAGATACGCAGTATTTT. Protein product: CSASPRGGPGDTQYF.

The chain uses TRBV5-5 and TRBJ2-3, with no clear D. V lost 0 bases to trimming and J lost 0 bases, with 11 bases between them. CDR1 SGHKS and CDR2 YYEKEE come from the germline V gene (reference sequence). The CDR3 has 16 residues. Here the CDR3 reads CASSLAPNPSTDTQYF. CDR3 sequence (DNA): TGTGCCAGCAGCTTGGCGCCCAACCCAAGCACAGATACGCAGTATTTT.

This clonotype has more than one count but fewer than ten. The chain is built from TRBV5-1 and TRBJ2-5; 12 nucleotides line up with TRBD2. The CDR3 has 15 residues. Trimming removed 4 bases from V and 5 bases from J; junction bases left unmatched: 6. Germline V gene sequence: CDR1 SGHRS, CDR2 YFSETQ. CDR3 in DNA: TGCGCCAGCAGCACCTCTAGCGGGGGGGGCGAGACCCAGTACTTC. It is translated as CASSTSSGGGETQYF.

The chain couples TRBV27 to TRBJ1-3; the D gene is possibly TRBD1 (6 bases). This CDR3 is 15 amino acids long. Trimming pared 3 bases from V and 4 bases from J, leaving 13 bases between. The germline V gene has CDR1 MNHEY and CDR2 SMNVEV (reference sequence). CDR3 region: CASSFQGPGGNTIYF. The CDR3 DNA reads as TGTGCCAGCAGTTTTCAGGGGCCGGGGGGAAACACCATATATTTT.

The V and J genes are TRBV5-6 and TRBJ2-2; 9 positions agree with TRBD1. CDR3 length: 15 residues. Losses at the gene ends were 4 bases for V and 5 bases for J; bases not matched to a gene: 6. Per the germline V gene, CDR1 is SGHDT and CDR2 is YYEEEE. CDR3 sequence (DNA): TGTGCCAGCAGCACCGACAGGGGGAATACCGGGGAGCTGTTTTTT. This encodes CASSTDRGNTGELFF.

This clonotype appeared a few times. V usage is TRBV20-1 and J usage is TRBJ2-1; 11 positions agree with TRBD2. V was pared by 3 bases and J by 9 bases, with 7 bases of the junction left unmatched. Germline values: CDR1 DFQATT, CDR2 SNEGSKA (reference sequence). This CDR3 has 14 residues. Here the CDR3 DNA reads TGCAGTGCTAGTTTTAGCGGGGGGGCAAGTGAGCAGTTCTTC. This codes for CSASFSGGASEQFF.

V gene TRBV20-1 combines with J gene TRBJ2-7, with 8 bases matching TRBD1. The CDR3 is 14 residues long. Germline CDR1 is DFQATT and CDR2 is SNEGSKA (reference sequence). The V and J ends lost 6 bases and 8 bases, in that order; junction bases with no gene match: 15. CDR3 nucleotides: TGCAGTGCACCTCCGCCGGACAGGGCGGTGAAGCAGTACTTC. It is translated as CSAPPPDRAVKQYF.

This clonotype was counted many times. The CDR3 here is CSVVRGAEDTQYF. The CDR3 DNA reads as TGCAGCGTTGTCAGGGGCGCCGAAGATACGCAGTATTTT. The chain couples TRBV29-1 to TRBJ2-3, with D possibly being TRBD1 (6 bases). Per germline, CDR1 SQVTM and CDR2 ANQGSEA. This CDR3 comprises 13 residues. Trimming took off 4 bases at V and 5 bases at J, with 13 bases between the two ends.